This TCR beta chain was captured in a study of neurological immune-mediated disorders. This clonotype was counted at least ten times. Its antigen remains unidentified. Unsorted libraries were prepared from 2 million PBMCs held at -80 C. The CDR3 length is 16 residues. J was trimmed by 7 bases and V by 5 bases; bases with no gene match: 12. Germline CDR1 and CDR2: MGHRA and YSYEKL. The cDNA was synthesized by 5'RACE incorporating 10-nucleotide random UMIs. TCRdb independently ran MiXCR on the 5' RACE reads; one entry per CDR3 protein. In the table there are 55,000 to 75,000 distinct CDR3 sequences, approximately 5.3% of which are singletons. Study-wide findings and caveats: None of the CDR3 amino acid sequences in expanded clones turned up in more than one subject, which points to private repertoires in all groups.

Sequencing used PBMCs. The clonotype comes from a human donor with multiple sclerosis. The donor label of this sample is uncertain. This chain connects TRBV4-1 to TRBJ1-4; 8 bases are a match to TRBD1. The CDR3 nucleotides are TGCGCCAGCAGCACCTATCCGGGTCAGGGGGCTGAAAAACTGTTTTTT. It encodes CASSTYPGQGAEKLFF.